This is a list of T cell receptor beta chains from one sample in a study of T cell repertoires in cytomegalovirus infection. From the reads, TCRdb called clonotypes with MiXCR, one entry per CDR3 protein. The table includes about 330,000 distinct CDR3 sequences, 8% to 9.5% detected once. Sequencing input: PBMCs. Receptors were obtained from a human donor in good health (CMV status not recorded). Some clones in this sample may be carry-over from other donors' samples. Each CDR3 is given with its conserved first and last residue.

15 TRBJ2-7 TRBV4-1 CASSQSGTSSYEQYF
16 TRBJ2-1 TRBV27 CASAPPRSGRSNEQFF
13 TRBJ2-5 TRBV24-1 CATRDEFQETQYF
15 TRBJ1-2 TRBV20-1 CSASLAGGRNYGYTF
15 TRBJ1-2 TRBV12-3/TRBV12-4 CASSPPWPANYGYTF
15 TRBJ2-2 TRBV6-2/TRBV6-3 CASRSSGTRLGELFF
18 TRBJ2-1 TRBV3-1 CASSPTPSGQGINNEQFF
10 TRBJ2-7 TRBV29-1 CSVGDYEQYF
15 TRBJ1-5 TRBV19 CASKWSSRSNQPQHF
15 TRBJ1-1 TRBV7-6 CASSLRSLGDTEAFF
13 TRBJ2-5 TRBV28 CASMGRSQETQYF
17 TRBJ2-3 TRBV7-3 CASSHEPHGQGTDTQYF
14 TRBJ1-2 TRBV25-1 CASSDPGRADGYTF
16 TRBJ2-3 TRBV7-9 CASRSRDSLLPDTQYF
16 TRBJ2-3 TRBV20-1 CSARERGLAGGDTQYF
16 TRBJ2-1 TRBV11-1 CASSLVGTGVNNEQFF
13 TRBJ1-5 TRBV10-3 CAISEAGNQPQHF
14 TRBJ1-2 TRBV6-2/TRBV6-3 CASSYGGQVSGYTF
14 TRBJ2-3 TRBV10-3 CAISESFGSNTQYF
15 TRBJ2-7 TRBV6-1 CASSLEGQPSYEQYF
14 TRBJ2-5 TRBV28 CASSLLGSIVTQYF
12 TRBJ2-7 TRBV7-9 CASSHQAYEQYF
14 TRBJ1-1 TRBV27 CASSPHIRVTEAFF
13 TRBJ1-1 TRBV7-2 CASSLVGPGGAFF
15 TRBJ2-1 TRBV19 CASSWGTIGPNEQFF
13 TRBJ2-7 TRBV5-5 CASSLRSVYEQYF
15 TRBJ2-7 TRBV28 CASSLGTSGSYEQYF
13 TRBJ2-5 TRBV19 CASSTSRGAPQYF
17 TRBJ1-2 TRBV18 CASSPSGGKGANYGYTF
13 TRBJ2-7 TRBV7-2 CASSLGYQGRQYF
16 TRBJ2-3 TRBV7-2 CASSSPRGRQGDTQYF
13 TRBJ2-5 TRBV5-4 CASSVVGWETQYF
14 TRBJ2-7 TRBV19 CASTRGDRIGEQYF
16 TRBJ1-1 TRBV4-3 CASSPHGGGRDEQAFF
15 TRBJ1-2 TRBV6-2/TRBV6-3 CASNPRGQGDYGYTF
18 TRBJ2-3 TRBV7-9 CASSDPGLADSLSDTQYF
16 TRBJ2-4 TRBV4-3 CASSQTGGGNQNIQYF
12 TRBJ1-1 TRBV14 CASSQFGGEAFF
14 TRBJ1-1 TRBV28 CASSLITTNTEAFF
14 TRBJ1-2 TRBV12-5 CASLLGQGAYGYTF
21 TRBJ1-6 TRBV7-2 CASSLILWSRLKSSYNSPLHF
14 TRBJ2-3 TRBV6-4 CASSMTGEKDTQYF
13 TRBJ1-1 TRBV7-3 CASSLIGSGEAFF
12 TRBJ1-2 TRBV28 CASSSDRNGYTF
14 TRBJ1-5 TRBV7-8 CASSTGTGSQPQHF
15 TRBJ1-3 TRBV18 CASRGVQSSGNTIYF
15 TRBJ2-5 TRBV11-2 CASSLDSGGKETQYF
15 TRBJ1-2 TRBV7-6 CASSLDMKSNYGYTF
14 TRBJ1-2 TRBV12-3/TRBV12-4 CASNRRQGVYGYTF